This TCR beta chain was found in a study of blood T cell repertoires in COVID-19. Produced via immunoSEQ multiplex PCR; TCRdb's table is partial and in-frame only. The sample consists of 380,000 or so clones, roughly 88% of them appearing once. CDR1 is LNHDA and CDR2 is SQIVND in the germline V gene (reference sequence). The CDR3 contains 14 residues. V was cut by 1 base and J by 3 bases, with 10 bases left in between. A note on this clone: This CDR3 is also generated by other DNA sequences in the sample.

The chain links TRBV19 to TRBJ2-7; D not resolved. The TCR was taken from a woman in her 30s with acute COVID-19. Material for sequencing was PBMCs or T cells enriched from blood (not recorded which). The CDR3 sequence: CASSIGWSSYEQYF. DNA of the CDR3: TGTGCCAGTAGTATAGGTTGGAGCAGCTACGAGCAGTACTTC.